This passage covers 15 T cell receptor beta chains from one sample sequenced in a study of blood T cell repertoires in COVID-19. The table came from immunoSEQ multiplex PCR; TCRdb's copy has only in-frame clones and leaves some out. The data show more than 85,000 clones, approximately 91% seen once. The sequenced material came from peripheral blood. These TCRs come from an elderly woman with acute or convalescent COVID-19.

This CDR3 reads CSVEGAGANVLTF. The CDR3 bases are TGCAGCGTTGAGGGCGCAGGGGCCAACGTCCTGACTTTC. The chain couples TRBV29-1 to TRBJ2-6; D ambiguous. V gave up 3 bases and J gave up 4 bases, with 7 bases separating them. Germline lookup yields CDR1 SQVTM and CDR2 ANQGSEA. The CDR3 is made up of 13 amino acids.

The rearrangement uses TRBV28 and TRBJ1-5; D unclear. The CDR3 is 13 amino acids. Trimming took off 3 bases at V and 12 bases at J, with 15 bases between the two ends. Germline V gives CDR1 MDHEN, CDR2 SYDVKM. CDR3 coding DNA: TGTGCCAGCAGTTTGTCGGCCCGACTCGTCCAGCATTTT. It specifies CASSLSARLVQHF. The complete variable domain, with remaining parts taken from reference TRBV28 and TRBJ1-5, reads DVKVTQSSRYLVKRTGEKVFLECVQDMDHENMFWYRQDPGLGLRLIYFSYDVKMKEKGDIPEGYSVSREKKERFSLILESASTNQTSMYLCASSLSARLVQHFGDGTRLSIL.

The chain couples TRBV11-3 to TRBJ1-6; D may be TRBD1 (5 bases). The germline V gene encodes CDR1 SGHNT and CDR2 YENEEA. The CDR3 length is 17 residues. V was shortened by 1 base and J by 5 bases, with 15 bases between the two germline ends. CDR3 coding DNA: TGTGCCAGCAGCTTAGGTCCTCCGGGACTCAATAATTCACCCCTCCACTTT. Translated: CASSLGPPGLNNSPLHF.

The chain carries TRBV19 and TRBJ2-5; the match to TRBD1 covers 11 bases. This CDR3 region has 14 residues. J lost 3 bases, V lost 6 bases, and 3 bases had no gene match. Germline-derived CDR1 and CDR2 are LNHDA and SQIVND (reference sequence). Here the CDR3 reads CASSSGQGEETQYF. The CDR3 nucleotides read TGTGCCAGTAGCTCGGGACAGGGGGAAGAGACCCAGTACTTC.

V gene TRBV29-1 combines with J gene TRBJ1-1; TRBD1 might be the D (5 bases). Germline lookup yields CDR1 SQVTM and CDR2 ANQGSEA. The CDR3 runs to 11 residues. Trimming pared 4 bases from V and 8 bases from J, leaving 11 bases between. This CDR3 is CSVGGGYEAFF. The CDR3 DNA reads TGCAGCGTTGGCGGGGGATACGAAGCTTTCTTT.

This chain uses TRBV29-1 with TRBJ1-1, with a weak D call TRBD1 (6 bases). Germline V gene lookup returns CDR1 SQVTM and CDR2 ANQGSEA. The CDR3 consists of 17 residues. Between the trimmed V and J ends, which lost 7 bases and 5 bases, there was a span of 29 bases. The CDR3 DNA is TGCAGCGCCGGTAGAGGGACACCGAACCCCGAGCGGACTGAAGCTTTCTTT. Translating it yields CSAGRGTPNPERTEAFF.

This clone appeared once. This chain joins TRBV9 and TRBJ2-1; 10 bases match TRBD2. V lost 0 bases and J lost 8; bases outside the gene matches: 5. The V gene's germline CDR1 is SGDLS and CDR2 YYNGEE. The CDR3 runs 15 residues. CDR3 loop: CASSVGLAGVYEQFF. The CDR3 DNA is TGTGCCAGCAGCGTAGGACTAGCGGGCGTCTATGAGCAGTTCTTC.

The genes are TRBV28 and TRBJ2-7; the match to TRBD1 covers 7 bases. V gave up 5 bases and J gave up 1 base; unmatched junction bases: 8. The CDR3 covers 15 residues. Germline-derived CDR1 and CDR2 are MDHEN and SYDVKM. CDR3 in DNA: TGTGCCAGCAGTCCGCAGACAGGGCGGTCCTACGAGCAGTACTTC. Amino acid sequence: CASSPQTGRSYEQYF.

The chain joins TRBV14 to TRBJ2-1, with 7 bases that match TRBD2. CDR1 and CDR2 from the germline V gene are SGHDN and FVKESK. The CDR3 contains 15 residues. Trimming at V came to 2 bases and at J to 7 bases, leaving 8 bases not matched to a gene. The CDR3 loop is CASSQRDGGRNEQFF. CDR3 nucleotide sequence: TGTGCCAGCAGCCAAAGGGACGGGGGGAGGAATGAGCAGTTCTTC.

This rearrangement joins TRBV28 to TRBJ1-5; tentative D call: TRBD1 (5 bases). Looked up from germline, CDR1 is MDHEN and CDR2 is SYDVKM. Trimming took 7 bases from V and 5 from J, leaving 12 bases between them. The CDR3 totals 13 residues. In DNA form, the CDR3 reads TGTGCCAGCAACCCGGACACCTATCAGCCCCAGCATTTT. Translation: CASNPDTYQPQHF.

The chain is built from TRBV28 and TRBJ2-7; 10 bases align to TRBD1. The CDR3 extends over 16 amino acids. CDR1 and CDR2 (germline): MDHEN, SYDVKM. V shed 4 bases and J 5 bases; nucleotides not matched to a gene: 11. The CDR3 nucleotides read TGTGCCAGCAGTTCTGTTACGGGACAGGGGTACAACGAGCAGTACTTC. Its translation: CASSSVTGQGYNEQYF.

This chain uses TRBV25-1 with TRBJ2-1, with 7 bases identical to TRBD1. CDR1 is MGHDK, CDR2 SYGVNS, per germline. V lost 8 bases, J lost 0 bases, and 13 bases stayed unmatched. The CDR3 loop spans 17 amino acids. The CDR3 loop is CASLGPGQTNSYNEQFF. For the CDR3, the DNA is TGTGCCAGCCTAGGACCGGGACAGACAAACTCCTACAATGAGCAGTTCTTC.

J is TRBJ2-3 and V is TRBV10-3; TRBD2 might be the D (6 bases). The CDR3 runs to 15 residues. Between the trimmed V and J ends, which lost 6 bases and 1 base, there was a span of 14 bases. CDR1 ENHRY and CDR2 SYGVKD come from the germline V gene. The chain's CDR3 is CAISLGGMGTDTQYF. The CDR3 coding sequence is TGTGCCATCAGCCTCGGGGGAATGGGCACAGATACGCAGTATTTT.

Notes on this clone: The junction departs from the called germline gene at one end, perhaps through a read error. The chain combines TRBV7-2 with TRBJ1-4; D is perhaps TRBD1 (6 bases). The CDR3 is made up of 14 amino acids. Germline V CDR1 and CDR2: SGHTA, FQGNSA. The CDR3 DNA is TGTGCCAGCACCTTAAACCAGGGGAATGAAAAACTGTTTTTT. It codes for CASTLNQGNEKLFF. Combining the CDR3 with reference TRBV7-2 and TRBJ1-4 gives the whole variable domain GAGVSQSPSNKVTEKGKDVELRCDPISGHTALYWYRQSLGQGLEFLIYFQGNSAPDKSGLPSDRFSAERTGGSVSTLTIQRTQQEDSAVYLCASTLNQGNEKLFFGSGTQLSVL.

V and J are TRBV5-1 and TRBJ1-1; 8 positions agree with TRBD1. CDR1 is SGHRS, CDR2 YFSETQ, per germline. The CDR3 covers 14 residues. Germline trimming cut 3 bases from V and 5 bases from J; bases unmatched to any gene: 6. This CDR3 is CASSSGGAGTEAFF. DNA of the CDR3: TGCGCCAGCAGCTCAGGGGGCGCTGGGACTGAAGCTTTCTTT.